The clone carrying this T cell receptor beta chain is labeled medium-sized. Its antigen is currently unknown. With 32 V and 13 J primers, multiplex PCR amplified the TCR beta CDR3. TCRdb reanalysed the multiplex PCR reads using MiXCR and keeps one entry per CDR3 protein. The sample lists over 3,000 distinct CDR3 sequences, 27% occurring once. The record originates from a study of immune heterogeneity within non-small cell lung tumors. The CDR3 length is 16 residues. CDR1 and CDR2 (germline): DFQATT, SNEGSKA (reference sequence). V lost 6 bases and J lost 7; bases outside the gene matches: 11. At around 600 ng per sample, bulk tumor genomic DNA provided the template. Several spatially distant biopsies were obtained per primary tumor intraoperatively. Each patient presented with untreated, newly diagnosed non-small cell lung cancer and received curative surgery. Notes on the study in general: Identical dominant CDR3 beta clonotypes recurred among a patient's tumor sites, alongside site-unique high-frequency clones.

This chain uses TRBV20-1 with TRBJ2-4, with 14 bases matching TRBD2. The clonotype originates from a man in his 60s with non-small cell lung cancer. The sequenced material came from lung tumor tissue. The CDR3 coding sequence is TGCAGTGCCGTGACTAGCGGGGGGGAGGAATTCAACATTCAGTACTTC. Translated, it gives CSAVTSGGEEFNIQYF.